Below, one T cell receptor beta chain is given with its context. Its specificity is unknown. Described time point: newly diagnosed GD, antithyroid drugs for less than 3 months. RNA extracted from PBMCs served as the sequencing template. Building the TCR beta libraries relied on iRepertoire HTBI primers, and CDR3 regions underwent Arm-PCR. MiXCR, run by TCRdb on the multiplex PCR reads, gives a single entry per CDR3 protein. This table has 350,000 to 450,000 distinct CDR3 sequences, 15% appearing once. The V and J ends lost 6 bases and 0 bases respectively, with 8 bases between them. CDR3 length equals 13 residues. This record belongs to a study of regulatory T cells in long-lasting Graves disease. General study points: More public clonotypes were shared by persistent patients (around 2,800) than by new patients (more than 950). TRBV28, TRBJ1-2 and TRBJ2-5 emerged as the favored segments in persistent disease.

These data were likewise used in another study, on T cells in Graves' hyperthyroidism and ophthalmopathy. Turning to that study: Hyperthyroidism in the patients, aged 18 to 65, was newly diagnosed and under 2 months in duration.

The source material was peripheral blood mononuclear cells (PBMCs), sampled at new diagnosis, from a patient treated with antithyroid drugs. This TCR was sampled from a woman aged 25 to 39 with Graves disease. This chain connects TRBV12-3 or TRBV12-4 to TRBJ1-1; D remains unclear. The CDR3 DNA is TGTGCCAGCAGGCTTCAGGTGAACACTGAAGCTTTCTTT. Translated, it gives CASRLQVNTEAFF.